This passage covers 20 T cell receptor beta chains from one sample sequenced in a study of blood T cell repertoires in COVID-19. Generated by immunoSEQ multiplex PCR, the TCRdb table keeps only in-frame clones and is missing some. The sample gives roughly 260,000 clones, around 89% of which show up once; 3.7% is in the top ten. The sequenced sample consisted of peripheral blood. The origin of the receptors is a middle-aged woman with acute or convalescent COVID-19.

The V gene is TRBV12-3 or TRBV12-4, the J gene TRBJ2-1; TRBD2 matches at 7 bases. The CDR3 length is 13 residues. V lost 6 bases to trimming and J lost 7 bases; unmatched junction nucleotides: 6. The CDR3 loop reads CASSTPGGNEQFF. Here the CDR3 DNA reads TGTGCCAGCAGCACACCCGGGGGGAATGAGCAGTTCTTC.

This chain joins TRBV10-2 and TRBJ1-3; 7 bases fit TRBD1. The germline gives CDR1 WSHSY, CDR2 SAAADI. CDR3 length: 15 residues. V dropped 5 bases and J dropped 4; count of bases not matched to a gene: 8. For the CDR3, the DNA is TGCGCCAGCAGTCCCACAGGGGCGCAAGGAAACACCATATATTTT. Amino acids: CASSPTGAQGNTIYF.

The CDR3 loop is CASSLGTGPFYEQYV. The CDR3 region has the DNA TGCGCCAGCAGCTTGGGGACAGGGCCGTTCTACGAGCAGTACGTC. The V gene is TRBV5-1, the J gene TRBJ2-7; 8 bases are shared with TRBD1. This CDR3 spans 15 amino acids. Trimming cost V 0 bases and J 3 bases; bases outside gene matches: 5. Germline V CDR1 and CDR2: SGHRS, YFSETQ.

The V call is TRBV7-2, the J call TRBJ1-1; D gene ambiguous. V shed 1 base and J shed 1 base, with 10 bases lying between them. This CDR3 has 15 residues. Per the germline V gene, CDR1 is SGHTA and CDR2 is FQGNSA. CDR3 bases: TGTGCCAGCAGCTTAGAGCCTGGGCCGAACACTGAAGCTTTCTTT. Protein: CASSLEPGPNTEAFF.

The rearrangement uses TRBV30 and TRBJ2-2; TRBD1 matches 8 bases. V lost 7 bases to trimming and J lost 1 base; unmatched junction nucleotides: 8. There are 15 residues in the CDR3. In germline, CDR1 is GTSNPN, CDR2 SVGIG (reference sequence). DNA of the CDR3: TGTGCCTACCCTCGGACAGGGTGGAACACCGGGGAGCTGTTTTTT. Its protein product is CAYPRTGWNTGELFF.

J is TRBJ1-1 and V is TRBV18, with D possibly matching TRBD1 (6 bases). The CDR3 totals 16 residues. Trimming stripped 3 bases from V and 1 base from J, with 15 bases between. Looked up from germline, CDR1 is KGHSH and CDR2 is LQKENI. CDR3 in amino acids: CASSPSGQPTNTEAFF. The CDR3 DNA reads TGTGCCAGCTCACCGAGCGGACAGCCTACGAACACTGAAGCTTTCTTT.

The chain recombines TRBV24-1 with TRBJ1-3, with a possible D match to TRBD1 (5 bases). Trimming shortened V by 12 bases and J by 2 bases, and 10 bases separated the two germline ends. The CDR3 runs to 12 residues. Per germline, CDR1 KGHDR and CDR2 SFDVKD. The CDR3 nucleotides read TGTGCCGCCGGGACTGCTGGAAACACCATATATTTT. Its protein is CAAGTAGNTIYF.

The chain combines TRBV19 with TRBJ2-7, with a tentative D call TRBD2 (6 bases). Germline V gene lookup returns CDR1 LNHDA and CDR2 SQIVND (reference sequence). V was trimmed by 5 bases and J by 4 bases, leaving 18 bases between them. CDR3 length equals 15 residues. CDR3 loop: CASSQGVAGTYEQYV. The CDR3 nucleotides are TGTGCCAGTAGTCAAGGGGTCGCAGGGACTTACGAGCAGTACGTC.

CDR3 DNA: TGTGCCAGCAGTTTCGGACAGGGACCGCCCCAGCATTTT. Protein product: CASSFGQGPPQHF. The chain joins TRBV6-4 to TRBJ1-5, with TRBD1 matching over 8 bases. CDR1 is MRHNA and CDR2 is SNTAGT in the germline V gene. This CDR3 has 13 amino acids. With V trimmed by 5 bases and J by 9 bases, 6 bases remained unmatched.

The rearrangement uses TRBV5-6 and TRBJ2-2; 11 nucleotides line up with TRBD1. Trimming at V came to 2 bases and at J to 3 bases, leaving 3 bases not matched to a gene. The CDR3 has 16 amino acids. Germline CDR1 and CDR2: SGHDT and YYEEEE. The CDR3 DNA follows: TGTGCCAGCAGCTTCGGGACAGGGGGATACACCGGGGAGCTGTTTTTT. Protein sequence: CASSFGTGGYTGELFF.

The chain is built from TRBV29-1 and TRBJ2-1, with 9 positions matching TRBD2. V shed 0 bases, J shed 7 bases, and the junction held 7 bases outside the gene matches. The germline V gene has CDR1 SQVTM and CDR2 ANQGSEA. The CDR3 is made up of 15 amino acids. In DNA form, the CDR3 reads TGCAGCGTTGAAGATCCCAGCGGGGGGCCTAATGAGCAGTTCTTC. This encodes CSVEDPSGGPNEQFF.

The chain recombines TRBV6-5 with TRBJ2-7; D remains ambiguous. The CDR3 has 14 residues. CDR1 and CDR2 (germline): MNHEY, SVGAGI. V was pared by 6 bases and J by 2 bases, with 14 bases between. This chain's CDR3 is CASRKRHLPYEQYV. The CDR3 bases are TGTGCCAGCAGAAAACGACATTTACCCTACGAGCAGTACGTC.

This sequence joins TRBV10-3 and TRBJ2-2; the D gene is possibly TRBD2 (5 bases). The germline V gene encodes CDR1 ENHRY and CDR2 SYGVKD. V was pared by 7 bases and J by 2 bases, with 17 bases between. CDR3 length: 16 residues. The CDR3 protein is CAIKVAAGLNTGELFF. As DNA, the CDR3 is TGTGCCATCAAAGTCGCGGCAGGACTCAACACCGGGGAGCTGTTTTTT.

A single count supports this clone. The rearrangement joins TRBV6-6 to TRBJ2-7; TRBD2 is a possible D gene (6 bases). The V gene lost 5 bases and the J gene lost 0 bases, with 14 bases spanning the gap. The CDR3 covers 15 residues. Germline CDR1 reads MNHNY; CDR2 reads SVGAGI (reference sequence). The DNA of the CDR3 is TGTGCCAGCAGTGGACGGGAGCTCGGCTCCTACGAGCAGTACGTC. Encoded protein: CASSGRELGSYEQYV.

The rearrangement uses TRBV15 and TRBJ2-2; D might be TRBD1 (6 bases). Germline CDR1 LNHNV, CDR2 YYDKDF (reference sequence). CDR3 size: 15 residues. The V end lost 8 bases, the J end lost 5 bases, and 18 bases lay between the germline ends. The DNA of the CDR3 is TGTGCCACCCGATCAGGGGCTACGTATACCGGGGAGCTGTTTTTT. It is translated as CATRSGATYTGELFF.

The chain has TRBV12-3 or TRBV12-4 and TRBJ1-2; tentative D call: TRBD1 (6 bases). This CDR3 region has 13 residues. With 5 bases removed from V and 2 bases from J, the gap between germline ends came to 9 bases. Here the CDR3 DNA reads TGTGCCAGCAGTGGGACACCCAACTATGGCTACACCTTC. It encodes CASSGTPNYGYTF.

The genes are TRBV9 and TRBJ2-7; perhaps TRBD1 as D (5 bases). Germline V gene data show CDR1 as SGDLS and CDR2 as YYNGEE. The CDR3 has 14 residues. Trimming pared 6 bases from V and 3 bases from J, leaving 16 bases between. CDR3 region: CASKGLGQYYEQYV. The CDR3 DNA reads TGTGCCAGCAAGGGGCTGGGGCAGTACTACGAGCAGTACGTC.

The chain recombines TRBV25-1 with TRBJ1-2; no firm D call. Between the trimmed V and J ends, which lost 3 bases and 8 bases, there was a span of 10 bases. The germline V gene has CDR1 MGHDK and CDR2 SYGVNS. The CDR3 extends over 12 amino acids. CDR3 nucleotide sequence: TGTGCCAGCAGTGATTGGCCCAGGGGCTACACCTTC. Amino acids: CASSDWPRGYTF.

The chain is built from TRBV5-1 and TRBJ1-2; maybe TRBD1 (5 bases). Per the germline V gene, CDR1 is SGHRS and CDR2 is YFSETQ. V dropped 4 bases and J dropped 3 bases, with 10 bases sitting between them. The CDR3 extends over 13 amino acids. CDR3 bases: TGCGCCAGCAGCCTAGGGGATGACTATGGCTACACCTTC. Protein product: CASSLGDDYGYTF.

The chain recombines TRBV5-5 with TRBJ2-3, with 10 nucleotides matching TRBD2. This CDR3 has 15 amino acids. Losses at the gene ends were 0 bases for V and 5 bases for J; bases not matched to a gene: 3. Looked up from germline, CDR1 is SGHKS and CDR2 is YYEKEE (reference sequence). CDR3 coding DNA: TGTGCCAGCAGCTTGGGAGCGGGGGGGGGAGATACGCAGTATTTT. Translation gives CASSLGAGGGDTQYF.